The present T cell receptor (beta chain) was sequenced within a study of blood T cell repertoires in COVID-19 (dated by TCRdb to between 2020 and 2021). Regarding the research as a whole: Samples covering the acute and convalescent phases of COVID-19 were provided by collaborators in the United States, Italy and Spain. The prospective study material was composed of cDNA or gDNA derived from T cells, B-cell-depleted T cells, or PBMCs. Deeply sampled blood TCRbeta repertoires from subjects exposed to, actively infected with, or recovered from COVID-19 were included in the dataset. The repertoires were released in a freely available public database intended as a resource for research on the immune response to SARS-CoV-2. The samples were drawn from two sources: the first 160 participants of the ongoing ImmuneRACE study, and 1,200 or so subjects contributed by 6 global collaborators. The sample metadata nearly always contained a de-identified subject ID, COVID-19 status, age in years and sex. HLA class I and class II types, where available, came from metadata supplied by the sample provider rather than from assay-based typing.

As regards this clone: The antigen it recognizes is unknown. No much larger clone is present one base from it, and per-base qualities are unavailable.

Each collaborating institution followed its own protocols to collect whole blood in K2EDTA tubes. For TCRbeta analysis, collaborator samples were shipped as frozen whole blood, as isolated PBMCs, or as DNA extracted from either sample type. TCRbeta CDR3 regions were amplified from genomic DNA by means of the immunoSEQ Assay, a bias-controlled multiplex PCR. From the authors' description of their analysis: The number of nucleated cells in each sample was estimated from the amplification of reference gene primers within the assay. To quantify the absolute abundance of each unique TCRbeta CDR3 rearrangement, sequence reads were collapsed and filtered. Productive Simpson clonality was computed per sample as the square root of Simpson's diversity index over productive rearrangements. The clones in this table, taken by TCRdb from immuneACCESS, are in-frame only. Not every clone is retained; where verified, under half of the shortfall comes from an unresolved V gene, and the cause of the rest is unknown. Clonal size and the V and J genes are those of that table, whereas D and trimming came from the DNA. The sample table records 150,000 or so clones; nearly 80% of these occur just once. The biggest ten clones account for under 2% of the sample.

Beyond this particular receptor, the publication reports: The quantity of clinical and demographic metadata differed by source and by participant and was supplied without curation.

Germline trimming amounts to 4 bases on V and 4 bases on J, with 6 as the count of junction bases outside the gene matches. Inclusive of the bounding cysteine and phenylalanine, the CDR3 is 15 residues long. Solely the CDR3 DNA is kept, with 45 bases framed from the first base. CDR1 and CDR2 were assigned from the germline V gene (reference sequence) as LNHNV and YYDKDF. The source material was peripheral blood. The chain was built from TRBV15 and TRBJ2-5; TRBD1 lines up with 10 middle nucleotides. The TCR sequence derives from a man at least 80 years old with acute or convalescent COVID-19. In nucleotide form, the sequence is TGTGCCACCAGCACGAGACAGGGGGCTGCAGAGACCCAGTACTTC. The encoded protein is CATSTRQGAAETQYF.